These 12 T cell receptor beta chains were all obtained from the same sample, sequenced in a study of vaccination effects on CD4 cells after COVID-19. The antigens of these receptors remain unknown. CD4+ T cells specific for antigen were expanded with viral peptide pools by the ViraFEST assay before sequencing. Following 10 days of culture, CD4+ T cells were isolated. PCR-confirmed SARS-CoV-2 infection occurred in the person between March and December 2020. Some clones are missing from TCRdb's copy, which holds only in-frame ones; the method was immunoSEQ multiplex PCR. The repertoire has 20,000 to 30,000 clones, more than 75% of them found once; the top ten carry around 16%. The source was CD4+ T cells from PBMCs cultured with HCoV-NL63 spike peptides, collected before COVID-19 vaccination. The origin of the receptors is a human donor who had a prior SARS-CoV-2 infection.

The V gene is TRBV18, the J gene TRBJ2-7, with 8 bases matching TRBD1. This CDR3 contains 15 residues. Trimming removed 1 base from V and 2 bases from J; junction bases left unmatched: 4. Per the germline V gene, CDR1 is KGHSH and CDR2 is LQKENI. The CDR3 is CASSPRTGGTYEQYF. CDR3 bases: TGTGCCAGCTCACCACGTACAGGGGGTACCTACGAGCAGTACTTC.

The CDR3, as DNA: TGTGCCAGCAGATGGGCCTTAAACACCGGGGAGCTGTTTTTT. Protein sequence: CASRWALNTGELFF. The genes are TRBV2 and TRBJ2-2; no definite D call. The CDR3 totals 14 residues. V gave up 6 bases and J gave up 2 bases, with 10 bases separating them. CDR1 SNHLY and CDR2 FYNNEI come from the germline V gene.

The chain recombines TRBV4-2 with TRBJ2-3, with D perhaps matching TRBD2 (6 bases). The CDR3 consists of 13 residues. V lost 5 bases and J lost 5, with 11 bases in between. CDR1 LGHNA and CDR2 YNFKEQ come from the germline V gene. The CDR3 is CASSGGTVDTQYF. The CDR3 DNA reads as TGTGCCAGCAGCGGGGGGACGGTAGATACGCAGTATTTT.

The chain combines TRBV7-2 with TRBJ2-3; D possibly corresponds to TRBD2 (6 bases). Trimming took 8 bases from V and 1 from J, leaving 13 bases between them. The CDR3 is made up of 14 amino acids. Germline loops: CDR1 SGHTA, CDR2 FQGNSA. The CDR3 sequence is CASYEWGGTDTQYF. CDR3 bases: TGTGCCAGCTACGAGTGGGGGGGCACAGATACGCAGTATTTT.

V and J are TRBV24-1 and TRBJ2-1, with D possibly being TRBD2 (6 bases). Germline V gives CDR1 KGHDR, CDR2 SFDVKD. The CDR3 totals 15 residues. Trimming took 3 bases from V and 7 from J, leaving 15 bases between them. CDR3 loop: CATSDPRGDFNEQFF. CDR3 nucleotides: TGTGCCACCAGTGATCCCCGTGGGGACTTTAATGAGCAGTTCTTC.

This chain joins TRBV29-1 and TRBJ2-3; D remains ambiguous. The germline V gene encodes CDR1 SQVTM and CDR2 ANQGSEA. Between the trimmed V and J ends, which lost 5 bases and 9 bases, there was a span of 12 bases. The CDR3 spans 11 residues. CDR3 nucleotide sequence: TGCAGCGTTATACGGGTAGAGACGCAGTATTTT. Its protein is CSVIRVETQYF.

The CDR3: CASSQDPRGHGETQYF. In nucleotides, the CDR3 is TGTGCCAGCAGCCAAGATCCCAGGGGGCATGGCGAGACCCAGTACTTC. The rearrangement joins TRBV3-1 (or the pseudogene TRBV3-2) to TRBJ2-5; 8 nucleotides agree with TRBD1. This CDR3 is 16 amino acids long. With 0 bases clipped from V and 5 bases from J, the junction kept 8 bases outside the gene matches. The germline V gene encodes CDR1 LGHDT and CDR2 YNNKEL (reference sequence).

V and J are TRBV30 and TRBJ2-4; unclear D gene. This CDR3 has 17 residues. V was pared by 3 bases and J by 0 bases, with 18 bases between. Germline values: CDR1 GTSNPN, CDR2 SVGIG (reference sequence). In nucleotides, the CDR3 is TGTGCCTGGAGCATCGGCAGAGTAAGGATAGCCAAAAACATTCAGTACTTC. It yields the protein CAWSIGRVRIAKNIQYF.

V gene TRBV5-5 combines with J gene TRBJ2-3, with a weak D call TRBD2 (5 bases). Germline V gives CDR1 SGHKS, CDR2 YYEKEE (reference sequence). Trimming took 0 bases from V and 4 from J, leaving 15 bases between them. This CDR3 has 16 amino acids. The CDR3 DNA reads as TGTGCCAGCAGCTTGGTCCCGGGGTTTGATTCAGATACGCAGTATTTT. As protein: CASSLVPGFDSDTQYF.

This sequence joins TRBV18 and TRBJ1-1, with no clear D. The CDR3 runs 14 residues. CDR1 and CDR2 (germline): KGHSH, LQKENI. Trimming removed 4 bases from V and 1 base from J, with 10 bases in between. This chain's CDR3 is CASSLSDGNTEAFF. CDR3 coding DNA: TGTGCCAGCTCACTCTCAGACGGGAACACTGAAGCTTTCTTT.

The chain joins TRBV4-3 to TRBJ1-1; D possibly corresponds to TRBD1 (6 bases). There are 16 residues in the CDR3. V shed 0 bases and J shed 2 bases, with 13 bases lying between them. Germline V lookup: CDR1 LGHNA, CDR2 YSLEER. DNA for the CDR3: TGCGCCAGCAGCCAAGATCACCGACAGGATAACACTGAAGCTTTCTTT. This translates into CASSQDHRQDNTEAFF.

The chain recombines TRBV10-3 with TRBJ2-1, with TRBD2 matching 10 bases. This CDR3 has 15 amino acids. The ends lost 6 bases at V and 4 bases at J; junction bases unmatched: 6. Germline V gene sequence: CDR1 ENHRY, CDR2 SYGVKD. As DNA, the CDR3 is TGTGCCATCAGGTCTCTAGCGGGAGCATACAATGAGCAGTTCTTC. Amino acid sequence: CAIRSLAGAYNEQFF.